The rows below give T cell receptor beta chains drawn from one sample of a study of shared clonotypes between healthy human individuals. Assay: immunoSEQ multiplex PCR; the TCRdb copy retains only in-frame clones and omits some. The table includes some 690,000 clones, about 90% detected once. Sequencing was done on a sample of memory CD8+ T cells from PBMCs. All receptors come from a man between 18 and 29 years old in good health. Some clones in this sample may be carry-over from other donors' samples. The CDR3 runs from the conserved cysteine through the conserved F or W. The D gene is left open where the match is weak. Size values are once, few and many counts, or a class for expanded clones, and some rows have none.

V	size	J	D	DNA	CDR3
TRBV28	once	TRBJ2-7	TRBD1	TGTGCCAGCAGTTTAGACAGGGACTACGAGCAGTACTTC	CASSLDRDYEQYF
TRBV6-5	.	TRBJ1-5	.	TGTGCCAGCAGCCCCGCCTATAGCAATCAGCCCCAGCATTTT	CASSPAYSNQPQHF
TRBV7-9	.	TRBJ2-2	TRBD1	TGTGCCAGCAGCTCCCAGGGGGGTGACAGGGGTCGATACACCGGGGAGCTGTTTTTT	CASSSQGGDRGRYTGELFF
TRBV5-1	.	TRBJ2-7	TRBD1	TGCGCCAGCAGTCTACAGGGGGTAGGCTACGAGCAGTACTTC	CASSLQGVGYEQYF
TRBV7-2	.	TRBJ2-7	.	TGTGCCAGCAGCGCTCCGGACGTCTACTACGAGCAGTACTTC	CASSAPDVYYEQYF
TRBV28	once	TRBJ1-5	.	TGTGCCAGCAGTTTATCACAGCCCCAGCATTTT	CASSLSQPQHF
TRBV7-9	few	TRBJ2-1	.	TGTGCCAGCAGCTTAGTTCCAGAGGCCTACAATGAGCAGTTCTTC	CASSLVPEAYNEQFF
TRBV6-6	.	TRBJ2-7	TRBD2	TGTGCCAGCAGCATCGGACTAGCGGGAGGGATCTACGAGCAGTACTTC	CASSIGLAGGIYEQYF
TRBV29-1	.	TRBJ2-7	.	TGCAGCGCGGCGGACGGCAGCTCCTACGAGCAGTACTTC	CSAADGSSYEQYF
TRBV5-6	.	TRBJ1-6	TRBD1	TGTGCCAGCAGCCTCGGACAGGGCACCTATAATTCACCCCTCCACTTT	CASSLGQGTYNSPLHF
TRBV5-1	.	TRBJ2-6	.	TGCGCCAGCAGCTTGGGCATGACAGATACCAACGTCCTGACTTTC	CASSLGMTDTNVLTF
TRBV7-9	.	TRBJ1-5	.	TGTGCCAGCAGCCGAGACGGGGGTGCGGGGCAGCCCCAGCATTTT	CASSRDGGAGQPQHF
TRBV27	.	TRBJ2-1	.	TGTGCCAGCAGCCAGGGACGAGCGAATGAGCAGTTCTTC	CASSQGRANEQFF
TRBV4-1	once	TRBJ2-1	TRBD1	TGCGCCAGCAGCCAAGAATGGGGGACAGGGGGCTTAATTGAGCAGTTCTTC	CASSQEWGTGGLIEQFF
TRBV7-8	.	TRBJ1-1	.	TGTGCCAGCAGCTTTGGACAGATGAACACTGAAGCTTTCTTT	CASSFGQMNTEAFF
TRBV6-1	once	TRBJ2-1	.	TGTGCCAGCAGTCCTGGCGTGACGCCCTACAATGAGCAGTTCTTC	CASSPGVTPYNEQFF
TRBV6-6	once	TRBJ2-2	TRBD2	TGTGCCAGCACAAGGCGGGGGGCCGGGGAGCTGTTTTTT	CASTRRGAGELFF
TRBV15	once	TRBJ2-7	.	TGTGCCACCAGCAGAGACCTGCTGGCAGGTCGGTACGAGCAGTACTTC	CATSRDLLAGRYEQYF
TRBV7-8	.	TRBJ2-3	.	TGTGCCAGCAGCCCAGCTTTGGGGGTGGGTACGCAGTATTTT	CASSPALGVGTQYF